The sequence of this TCR beta chain was determined in a study of blood T cell repertoires in COVID-19. On the study more broadly: There were acute and convalescent COVID-19 samples, and they came from the United States, Italy and Spain. T cells, B-cell-depleted T cells, or PBMCs provided the cDNA or gDNA that served as material.

How the authors handled the data: Reference gene primers were amplified, and this amplification served to estimate nucleated cell counts. Assay: immunoSEQ multiplex PCR; the TCRdb copy retains only in-frame clones and omits some. V, J and clone size reflect that table, while D and trimming were determined from the DNA. Among roughly 98,000 clones listed, approximately 86% were seen once. Germline CDR1 LGHNA, CDR2 YSLEER. The CDR3 has 20 amino acids. Trimming removed 0 bases from V and 6 bases from J; junction bases left unmatched: 16. The sequence derives from a woman in her seventies with active or convalescent COVID-19. The material sequenced was peripheral blood. The V and J genes are TRBV4-3 and TRBJ2-2; 10 bases fit TRBD1. CDR3 sequence: CASSQDWLWRGQGTAGELFF. CDR3 DNA: TGCGCCAGCAGCCAAGATTGGCTTTGGCGGGGACAGGGGACCGCCGGGGAGCTGTTTTTT.